These 28 T cell receptor beta chains originate from one sample sequenced in a study of cytomegalovirus exposure and HLA in healthy donors. Primers for the PCR totalled 60 Vbeta and 13 Jbeta. The method was immunoSEQ multiplex PCR; TCRdb's version includes in-frame clones alone and lacks a portion of them. The sample has 55,000 to 75,000 clones, less than 65% seen once. Material for sequencing was PBMCs. These receptors originate from a man aged 25-45 years in good health and CMV-seronegative.

The chain couples TRBV5-6 to TRBJ2-5, with D tentatively TRBD2 (5 bases). Germline loops: CDR1 SGHDT, CDR2 YYEEEE. Trimming removed 6 bases from V and 7 bases from J, with 16 bases in between. This CDR3 has 13 residues. As DNA, the CDR3 is TGTGCCAGCATGCGGACTGCGGCGGGGACCCAGTACTTC. It specifies CASMRTAAGTQYF.

This chain uses TRBV25-1 with TRBJ2-5, with 10 bases fitting TRBD1. This CDR3 has 14 residues. Unmatched junction bases numbered 5, after V lost 6 bases and J lost 4 bases. Germline V lookup: CDR1 MGHDK, CDR2 SYGVNS. CDR3 in amino acids: CASSRQGARETQYF. For the CDR3, the DNA is TGTGCCAGCAGCAGACAGGGGGCGCGAGAGACCCAGTACTTC.

This chain uses TRBV6-1 with TRBJ2-7, with D unresolved. Germline values: CDR1 MNHNS, CDR2 SASEGT. This CDR3 has 11 residues. Deletions cut 10 bases from V and 2 bases from J, with 9 bases between. The CDR3 loop is CATSPPYEQYF. CDR3 coding DNA: TGTGCCACATCCCCCCCCTACGAGCAGTACTTC.

The CDR3 here is CASSLRGHYTYEQYF. For the CDR3, the DNA is TGTGCCAGCAGCTTGAGGGGACATTATACCTACGAGCAGTACTTC. The gene calls are TRBV5-6 and TRBJ2-7; TRBD1 is a possible D gene (6 bases). V was cut by 1 base and J by 2 bases, with 13 bases left in between. Germline CDR1 reads SGHDT; CDR2 reads YYEEEE. The CDR3 is 15 amino acids.

The chain carries TRBV7-8 and TRBJ2-1; 7 positions match TRBD1. The CDR3 loop spans 15 amino acids. Germline loops: CDR1 SGHVS, CDR2 FQNEAQ. Trimming at V came to 5 bases and at J to 8 bases, leaving 12 bases not matched to a gene. The CDR3 here is CASSRDPVQGYEQFF. In nucleotides, the CDR3 is TGTGCCAGCAGCCGGGATCCAGTACAGGGGTATGAGCAGTTCTTC.

This rearrangement joins TRBV5-4 to TRBJ2-1; TRBD2 is a possible D gene (7 bases). Germline CDR1 and CDR2: SGHNT and YYREEE (reference sequence). CDR3 length: 16 amino acids. V was shortened by 2 bases and J by 3 bases, with 15 bases between the two germline ends. As DNA, the CDR3 is TGTGCCAGCAGCTTCGCCGGGGGGCCTTTCTACAATGAGCAGTTCTTC. Translating it yields CASSFAGGPFYNEQFF.

The CDR3 coding sequence is TGTGCCAGCAAGTCATGGCTAGCGGGGGGACAAGAGACCCAGTACTTC. The encoded protein is CASKSWLAGGQETQYF. The chain uses TRBV2 and TRBJ2-5, with 11 positions matching TRBD2. J was trimmed by 2 bases and V by 7 bases; bases with no gene match: 9. Germline V CDR1 and CDR2: SNHLY, FYNNEI. This CDR3 is 16 amino acids long.

The rearrangement links TRBV5-6 to TRBJ1-1; no definite D call. Germline V gene data show CDR1 as SGHDT and CDR2 as YYEEEE. V lost 2 bases to trimming and J lost 2 bases, with 7 bases between them. The CDR3 length is 13 residues. As DNA, the CDR3 is TGTGCCAGCAGCTTAAACTTCAACACTGAAGCTTTCTTT. Its translation: CASSLNFNTEAFF.

This clone was recorded a few times. CDR3 sequence: CASSVDRGLNQPQHF. The CDR3 DNA reads TGTGCCAGCAGCGTGGACAGGGGGCTAAATCAGCCCCAGCATTTT. The chain has TRBV5-4 and TRBJ1-5; TRBD1 agrees at 11 bases. With V trimmed by 4 bases and J by 4 bases, 4 bases remained unmatched. This CDR3 is built from 15 residues. Looked up from germline, CDR1 is SGHNT and CDR2 is YYREEE (reference sequence). The full variable domain, in which reference TRBV5-4 and TRBJ1-5 provide the parts outside the CDR3, is ETGVTQSPTHLIKTRGQQVTLRCSSQSGHNTVSWYQQALGQGPQFIFQYYREEENGRGNFPPRFSGLQFPNYSSELNVNALELDDSALYLCASSVDRGLNQPQHFGDGTRLSIL.

V is TRBV2 and J is TRBJ2-5; 7 bases agree with TRBD1. The trim removed 8 bases at V and 0 bases at J, leaving 3 bases unmatched. The germline gives CDR1 SNHLY, CDR2 FYNNEI. CDR3 length: 13 residues. For the CDR3, the DNA is TGTGCCAGCCAGACAGGGTACCAAGAGACCCAGTACTTC. This gives the protein CASQTGYQETQYF.

Here the CDR3 DNA reads TGCAGCGCTGCGACAGCGATGAACACTGAAGCTTTCTTT. This codes for CSAATAMNTEAFF. The chain recombines TRBV29-1 with TRBJ1-1; D is perhaps TRBD1 (5 bases). Trimming took off 7 bases at V and 0 bases at J, with 12 bases between the two ends. In germline, CDR1 is SQVTM, CDR2 ANQGSEA. This CDR3 comprises 13 residues.

The chain recombines TRBV5-1 with TRBJ1-2; D unclear. The germline V gene encodes CDR1 SGHRS and CDR2 YFSETQ. The ends were cut back, 5 bases at V and 4 bases at J, with 15 bases in the middle. The CDR3 is 14 amino acids. Written as DNA, the CDR3 is TGCGCCAGCAGAGCTCAAGTTGGCGGCTATGGCTACACCTTC. Translating it yields CASRAQVGGYGYTF.

This clone has more than one count but fewer than ten. CDR3 residues: CASSLSGGSPLHF. In DNA, the CDR3 is TGTGCCAGCAGTTTAAGTGGCGGTTCACCCCTCCACTTT. The chain joins TRBV28 to TRBJ1-6, with D unresolved. CDR1 is MDHEN and CDR2 is SYDVKM in the germline V gene. Deletions cut 2 bases from V and 9 bases from J, with 8 bases between. The CDR3 runs 13 residues.

DNA of the CDR3: TGCGCCAGCAAAACCGGGACAGGGTATAATGTGGAGCAGTTCTTC. This sequence encodes CASKTGTGYNVEQFF. V usage is TRBV5-1 and J usage is TRBJ2-1; 9 bases are a match to TRBD1. J lost 10 bases, V lost 6 bases, and 14 bases had no gene match. Looked up from germline, CDR1 is SGHRS and CDR2 is YFSETQ. The CDR3 length is 15 residues.

This chain uses TRBV7-2 with TRBJ1-4; TRBD1 might be the D (5 bases). V was trimmed by 1 base and J by 3 bases, leaving 9 bases between them. The CDR3 contains 15 residues. Germline assignment: CDR1 SGHTA and CDR2 FQGNSA. In DNA, the CDR3 is TGTGCCAGCAGCTTAGACACAGGCTCTAATGAAAAACTGTTTTTT. It encodes CASSLDTGSNEKLFF.

The rearrangement uses TRBV2 and TRBJ2-3; 13 bases are shared with TRBD2. The CDR3 is 15 residues long. Germline CDR1 SNHLY, CDR2 FYNNEI. Unmatched junction bases numbered 3, after V lost 5 bases and J lost 4 bases. The CDR3 nucleotides read TGTGCCAGCAGTTGGACTAGCGGGAGCCCAGATACGCAGTATTTT. Translation gives CASSWTSGSPDTQYF.

The chain is built from TRBV29-1 and TRBJ1-2; 8 bases agree with TRBD1. The germline V gene has CDR1 SQVTM and CDR2 ANQGSEA. The CDR3 totals 11 residues. V shed 6 bases, J shed 8 bases, and the junction held 5 bases outside the gene matches. CDR3 in amino acids: CSVDRGWGYTF. Here the CDR3 DNA reads TGCAGCGTCGACAGGGGATGGGGCTACACCTTC.

Only a few counts were recorded for this clone. V usage is TRBV28 and J usage is TRBJ2-3, with D possibly TRBD2 on 6 matching bases. From germline, CDR1 is MDHEN and CDR2 SYDVKM. The CDR3 loop spans 14 amino acids. Trimming removed 8 bases from V and 2 bases from J, with 14 bases in between. Written as DNA, the CDR3 is TGTGCCAGCTTCAGTCAGGGACTCACAGATACGCAGTATTTT. Residues: CASFSQGLTDTQYF.

This sequence joins TRBV5-1 and TRBJ2-7; 11 bases are shared with TRBD1. The V gene's germline CDR1 is SGHRS and CDR2 YFSETQ. This CDR3 spans 14 amino acids. V dropped 4 bases and J dropped 4; count of bases not matched to a gene: 4. Here the CDR3 DNA reads TGCGCCAGCAGCCGCGGACAGGGGGCGTACGAGCAGTACTTC. Translation gives CASSRGQGAYEQYF. Complete variable domain (other parts from reference TRBV5-1 and TRBJ2-7): KAGVTQTPRYLIKTRGQQVTLSCSPISGHRSVSWYQQTPGQGLQFLFEYFSETQRNKGNFPGRFSGRQFSNSRSEMNVSTLELGDSALYLCASSRGQGAYEQYFGPGTRLTVT.

The chain combines TRBV7-9 with TRBJ2-7, with TRBD1 matching over 7 bases. Trimming took 10 bases from V and 0 from J; bases not matched to a gene: 6. The V gene's germline CDR1 is SEHNR and CDR2 FQNEAQ (reference sequence). The length of the CDR3 is 13 residues. CDR3: CATSTGLSYEQYF. In DNA, the CDR3 is TGTGCCACCTCGACAGGGCTCTCCTACGAGCAGTACTTC.

This clone has only a few counts. V usage is TRBV7-8 and J usage is TRBJ1-2; TRBD1 might be the D (6 bases). The germline V and J ends were trimmed by 5 bases and 4 bases, with 11 bases remaining between them. This CDR3 is built from 13 residues. Germline V gives CDR1 SGHVS, CDR2 FQNEAQ. CDR3 bases: TGTGCCAGCAGCCACACGGACAGCTATGGCTACACCTTC. This codes for CASSHTDSYGYTF.

The V call is TRBV14, the J call TRBJ2-3, with D hard to call. V was shortened by 1 base and J by 2 bases, with 10 bases between the two germline ends. This CDR3 spans 15 amino acids. The germline CDR1 and CDR2 sequences are SGHDN and FVKESK. As DNA, the CDR3 is TGTGCCAGCAGCCAAGGGGCAGGTTTCACAGATACGCAGTATTTT. Its protein product is CASSQGAGFTDTQYF.

V and J are TRBV7-9 and TRBJ2-5; TRBD1 matches at 7 bases. The CDR3 has 14 residues. After removal of 3 bases from V and 1 base from J, the junction contained 2 bases not matched to a gene. Germline V gene data show CDR1 as SEHNR and CDR2 as FQNEAQ (reference sequence). CDR3 nucleotides: TGTGCCAGCAGCTTCAACAGGGGCCAAGAGACCCAGTACTTC. As protein: CASSFNRGQETQYF.

The rearrangement links TRBV5-1 to TRBJ2-1; D is unresolved. The CDR3 contains 12 residues. The germline V and J ends were trimmed by 2 bases and 12 bases, with 12 bases remaining between them. CDR1 and CDR2 from the germline V gene are SGHRS and YFSETQ. CDR3 protein: CASSFSGMGQFF. As DNA, the CDR3 is TGCGCCAGCAGCTTCTCAGGCATGGGGCAGTTCTTC.

This rearrangement joins TRBV14 to TRBJ1-1; D gene ambiguous. V was cut by 4 bases and J by 3 bases, with 15 bases left in between. The CDR3 spans 15 residues. Germline V gene lookup returns CDR1 SGHDN and CDR2 FVKESK. The chain's CDR3 is CASSPTRGSYTEAFF. The CDR3 nucleotides read TGTGCCAGCAGCCCGACACGGGGAAGTTACACTGAAGCTTTCTTT.

The genes are TRBV7-9 and TRBJ1-6, with 7 bases lining up with TRBD1. V gave up 11 bases and J gave up 5 bases; unmatched junction bases: 6. This CDR3 is built from 13 residues. CDR1 is SEHNR, CDR2 FQNEAQ, per germline (reference sequence). CDR3 sequence: CAYSGTDNSPLHF. The CDR3 nucleotides read TGTGCCTATTCCGGGACAGATAATTCACCCCTCCACTTT.

The CDR3 region is CASSSYGGQYNSPLHF. The CDR3 DNA follows: TGTGCCAGCAGCTCTTACGGGGGACAGTATAATTCACCCCTCCACTTT. The chain has TRBV5-4 and TRBJ1-6; 7 bases are a match to TRBD1. J lost 4 bases, V lost 3 bases, and 7 bases had no gene match. The CDR3 totals 16 residues. The germline gives CDR1 SGHNT, CDR2 YYREEE (reference sequence).

The rearrangement links TRBV14 to TRBJ2-1; D is perhaps TRBD1 (5 bases). This CDR3 has 14 residues. Trimming took off 3 bases at V and 3 bases at J, with 9 bases between the two ends. Germline V gene sequence: CDR1 SGHDN, CDR2 FVKESK. The CDR3 nucleotides are TGTGCCAGCAGCCACGCCCAGGGCTACAATGAGCAGTTCTTC. This gives the protein CASSHAQGYNEQFF.